The rows below give T cell receptor beta chains drawn from one sample of a study of chemoradiotherapy in HPV16-positive cancers. Some clones are missing from TCRdb's copy, which holds only in-frame ones; the method was immunoSEQ multiplex PCR. Here the sample spans approximately 52,000 clones, 90% being singletons. The sample was blood, taken from a patient who underwent chemoradiotherapy. Receptors originate from a human donor with HPV-associated anogenital cancer. Both conserved end residues are part of each CDR3. Fields, in order: D gene, clone size, V gene, CDR3 length, J gene, CDR3 protein, CDR3 DNA. A D gene is named only where the DNA matches it firmly. Expanded clones get a size class; other rows say once, few or many, or leave the size out.

>-|-|TRBV6-6|12|TRBJ1-2
CASMGGNYGYTF
TGTGCCAGCATGGGGGGGAACTATGGCTACACCTTC
>TRBD1|-|TRBV7-2|17|TRBJ1-2
CASSYATWTGTFYGYTF
TGTGCCAGCAGCTACGCAACCTGGACAGGGACCTTCTATGGCTACACCTTC
>TRBD1|-|TRBV5-8|17|TRBJ1-1
CASSSQWTGRTTTEAFF
TGTGCCAGCAGCTCCCAGTGGACAGGGAGGACCACCACTGAAGCTTTCTTT
>-|once|TRBV6-5|14|TRBJ1-4
CSSRGSGANEKLFF
TGTTCTTCCCGGGGGAGTGGAGCTAATGAAAAGCTGTTTTTT
>-|-|TRBV7-2|15|TRBJ1-5
CASSLSEGWNQPQHF
TGTGCCAGCAGCTTAAGTGAGGGGTGGAATCAGCCCCAGCATTTT
>-|-|TRBV12-5|13|TRBJ2-5
CASGLDRRETQYF
TGTGCTAGTGGTCTGGACAGACGAGAGACCCAGTACTTC
>-|-|TRBV6-1|11|TRBJ2-3
CASSEQDTQYF
TGTGCCAGCAGCGAACAAGATACGCAGTATTTT
>-|-|TRBV19|11|TRBJ2-2
CASSKRGELFF
TGTGCCAGTAGTAAACGGGGGGAGCTGTTTTTT
>TRBD1|-|TRBV9|14|TRBJ1-1
CASSEGQQNTEAFF
TGTGCCAGCAGCGAGGGACAGCAGAACACTGAAGCTTTCTTT
>-|-|TRBV19|14|TRBJ2-2
CASSIKTGTGELFF
TGTGCCAGTAGTATTAAGACAGGCACCGGGGAGCTGTTTTTT
>-|-|TRBV6-5|14|TRBJ1-6
CASERTGRGSPLHF
TGTGCCAGCGAGCGTACGGGCAGGGGTTCACCCCTCCACTTT
>TRBD1|-|TRBV10-3|18|TRBJ1-2
CAISSAGTGFLVSYGYTF
TGTGCCATCAGCTCCGCCGGGACAGGGTTTTTAGTCAGCTATGGCTACACCTTC
>-|-|TRBV9|14|TRBJ2-5
CASSVGGGKETQYF
TGTGCCAGCAGCGTAGGAGGGGGTAAGGAGACCCAGTACTTC
>-|-|TRBV4-1|15|TRBJ2-3
CASSQDPRVTDTQYF
TGCGCCAGCAGCCAAGATCCAAGGGTAACAGATACGCAGTATTTT
>-|-|TRBV10-3|14|TRBJ2-7
CAIRTGTDSYEQYF
TGTGCCATCAGAACCGGGACGGACTCCTACGAGCAGTACTTC
>-|once|TRBV30|14|TRBJ2-1
CAWSPSTGRNEQFF
TGTGCCTGGAGTCCGTCGACAGGAAGGAATGAGCAGTTCTTC
>-|-|TRBV5-5|13|TRBJ2-7
CASSLGQSYEQYF
TGTGCCAGCAGCTTGGGACAGTCCTACGAGCAGTACTTC
>-|-|TRBV21-1|15|TRBJ1-5
CASRSRGGRNQPQHF
TGTGCCAGCAGGAGCAGGGGAGGACGCAATCAGCCCCAGCATTTT
>-|-|TRBV5-8|13|TRBJ1-5
CASSLVSNQPQHF
TGTGCCAGCAGCTTGGTTAGCAATCAGCCCCAGCATTTT
>TRBD1|-|TRBV19|15|TRBJ1-5
CASSIFGQGNQPQHF
TGTGCCAGTAGTATTTTCGGACAGGGGAATCAGCCCCAGCATTTT
>TRBD2|-|TRBV11-2|16|TRBJ2-2
CASSLGIGTSLGELFF
TGTGCCAGCAGCTTAGGAATCGGGACTAGTCTAGGGGAGCTGTTTTTT
>-|-|TRBV29-1|12|TRBJ1-2
CSVEDDNYGYTF
TGCAGCGTTGAAGACGATAACTATGGCTACACCTTC
>-|-|TRBV11-3|14|TRBJ2-3
CASSLAASTDTQYF
TGTGCCAGCAGCTTAGCGGCAAGCACAGATACGCAGTATTTT
>-|medium-sized|TRBV15|18|TRBJ1-4
CATSRVEGGLATNEKLFF
TGTGCCACCAGCAGAGTTGAAGGGGGGCTCGCAACTAATGAAAAACTGTTTTTT
>-|-|TRBV10-3|16|TRBJ1-5
CAISELRAEGNQPQHF
TGTGCCATCAGTGAGTTAAGGGCTGAGGGCAATCAGCCCCAGCATTTT
>TRBD1|once|TRBV10-2|13|TRBJ1-1
CASSETGDTEAFF
TGCGCCAGCAGTGAAACAGGGGACACTGAAGCTTTCTTT
>-|-|TRBV14|13|TRBJ2-2
CASSQVRAGELFF
TGTGCCAGCAGCCAAGTGAGAGCCGGGGAGCTGTTTTTT
>TRBD1|-|TRBV7-9|12|TRBJ1-1
CASRRTGTEAFF
TGTGCCAGCAGACGGACAGGGACTGAAGCTTTCTTT
>TRBD1|-|TRBV7-8|13|TRBJ1-2
CASSQQGRRGYTF
TGTGCCAGCAGCCAACAGGGGCGCCGTGGCTACACCTTC
>-|-|TRBV7-2|13|TRBJ1-1
CASSPGGDTEAFF
TGTGCCAGCAGCCCTGGGGGGGACACTGAAGCTTTCTTT
>-|-|TRBV30|14|TRBJ1-6
CAWSNRGADSPLHF
TGTGCCTGGAGTAACCGGGGGGCTGATTCACCCCTCCACTTT
>-|-|TRBV5-1|13|TRBJ2-3
CASAGQITDTQYF
TGCGCCAGTGCGGGACAGATAACAGATACGCAGTATTTT
>-|-|TRBV2|11|TRBJ1-3
CASSAGDTIYF
TGTGCCAGCAGCGCCGGGGACACCATATATTTT